The 17 T cell receptor gamma chains reported below all come from one sample, sequenced in a study of γδ T cells in repeated Plasmodium falciparum infection. Flow sorting of PBMC yielded separate Vgamma9/Vdelta2+ and Vdelta2-negative gammadelta T cell populations for bulk repertoire analysis. TCRdb fed the multiplex PCR reads to CATT. This table has more than 12,000 gamma-chain clones, about 1.5% appearing once. The sequenced material came from gamma-delta T cells from blood. The receptors stem from a pool of human donors (malaria-infected and uninfected, not separated).

This clone has a count of ten or more. This DNA's translation and the protein TCRdb lists, from a much larger clone, do not match at residue 3, likely due to a read error; the protein shown is translated from the DNA. This rearrangement joins TRGV4 to TRGJ1 or TRGJ2. The CDR3 contains 12 residues. CDR1 and CDR2 from the germline V gene are EGSTGY and YDSYTSSV. Written as DNA, the CDR3 is TGTGCCATCTGGCCGAATTATTATAAGAAACTCTTT. Translation gives CAIWPNYYKKLF.

This clone occurred many times. The protein in TCRdb stems from a much larger clone and differs at residue 6 from this DNA's translation, likely a read error; here the protein is translated from the DNA. The CDR3 loop reads CALWESPIFYYKKLF. The CDR3 DNA reads TGTGCCTTGTGGGAGTCGCCGATTTTCTATTATAAGAAACTCTTT. The V call is TRGV9, the J call TRGJ1 or TRGJ2. The J gene was not available in TCRdb and was assigned here by matching the DNA to germline segments. Trimming took 3 bases from V and 4 from J; bases not matched to a gene: 12. Germline V lookup: CDR1 GITISATS, CDR2 ISYDGTV (reference sequence). The CDR3 length is 15 residues.

This clone occurred many times. The rearrangement uses TRGV3 and TRGJP2. The junction had 6 bases not matched to a gene; V was cut back by 5 bases and J by 12 bases. This CDR3 is 11 amino acids long. Germline assignment: CDR1 VTNTFY and CDR2 YDVSTARD (reference sequence). CDR3: CATWGLGIKTF. DNA for the CDR3: TGTGCCACCTGGGGACTCGGGATCAAGACGTTT.

This clone was seen a few times. V and J are TRGV5 and TRGJ1 or TRGJ2. The CDR3 loop spans 9 amino acids. Germline CDR1 and CDR2: VINAFY and YDVSNSKD. The ends lost 11 bases at V and 14 bases at J; junction bases unmatched: 12. CDR3 residues: CANFGTQLF. The CDR3 DNA reads as TGTGCCAACTTTGGCACCCAACTCTTT.

This clone was picked up a small number of times. TCRdb's entry gives the protein of a much larger clone, which mismatches this DNA's translation at residue 6, likely from a read error; the protein reported here is translated from the DNA. The J gene is TRGJ1 or TRGJ2, the V gene TRGV2. Germline lookup yields CDR1 EGSNGY and CDR2 YDSYNSKV. This CDR3 region has 13 residues. The trim removed 3 bases at V and 5 bases at J, leaving 7 bases unmatched. This CDR3 is CATWDRVHYKKLF. Written as DNA, the CDR3 is TGTGCCACCTGGGACAGGGTCCATTATAAGAAACTCTTT.

This clone occurred many times. The gene calls are TRGV9 and TRGJP. No J segment appears in TCRdb, so it was assigned here by matching the sequence to germline. The junction had 8 bases not matched to a gene; V was cut back by 2 bases and J by 10 bases. CDR1 and CDR2 from the germline V gene are GITISATS and ISYDGTV (reference sequence). The CDR3 loop spans 16 amino acids. CDR3 protein: CALWEAHGLGKKIKVF. The CDR3 nucleotides are TGTGCCTTGTGGGAGGCCCATGGATTGGGCAAAAAAATCAAGGTATTT.

This clone was seen ten or more times. The TCRdb record carries a much larger clone's protein, which differs from this DNA's translation at residue 10; a read error is the likely cause, and the protein listed here is the DNA translation. The chain combines TRGV9 with TRGJ1 or TRGJ2. Germline values: CDR1 GITISATS, CDR2 ISYDGTV (reference sequence). V lost 0 bases to trimming and J lost 12 bases; unmatched junction nucleotides: 11. The CDR3 totals 13 residues. The CDR3 sequence is CALWEVPIRRKLF. DNA for the CDR3: TGTGCCTTGTGGGAGGTGCCTATAAGGAGGAAACTCTTT.

This clone was observed a handful of times. TCRdb's listed protein matches a much larger clone and diverges from this DNA's translation at residue 7, likely through a read error; the protein shown comes from the DNA. The V call is TRGV3, the J call TRGJ1 or TRGJ2. No J gene was available from TCRdb, and it was assigned here by a germline match of the DNA. Per the germline V gene, CDR1 is VTNTFY and CDR2 is YDVSTARD (reference sequence). V lost 2 bases, J lost 2 bases, and 15 bases stayed unmatched. This CDR3 has 17 amino acids. CDR3 in amino acids: CATWDTIGFGYYYKKLF. In DNA, the CDR3 is TGTGCCACCTGGGACACAATCGGATTTGGGTATTATTATAAGAAACTCTTT.

The sample holds a few counts of this clone. TCRdb attributes to this sequence the protein of a much larger clone, which differs from the DNA translation at residue 4; a read error is likely, and the protein displayed is translated from the DNA. V gene TRGV9 combines with J gene TRGJ1 or TRGJ2. TCRdb supplies no J gene; here it was assigned by aligning the nucleotide sequence to germline. Trimming cost V 7 bases and J 0 bases; bases outside gene matches: 18. The germline CDR1 and CDR2 sequences are GITISATS and ISYDGTV (reference sequence). This CDR3 has 17 residues. In DNA, the CDR3 is TGTGCCTTGTGTGTTACTTTAGCGGTCACGAATTATTATAAGAAACTCTTT. This encodes CALCVTLAVTNYYKKLF.

This clone was seen at least ten times. The protein given by TCRdb reflects a much larger clone and differs at residue 12 from this DNA's translation, likely from a read error; the protein shown is the DNA's translation. The chain joins TRGV9 to TRGJP. TCRdb leaves out the J gene; it was filled in here by matching the DNA to germline. Germline V gene data show CDR1 as GITISATS and CDR2 as ISYDGTV (reference sequence). CDR3 size: 19 residues. This CDR3 is CALWEVEFSQEVGKKIKVF. Written as DNA, the CDR3 is TGTGCCTTGTGGGAGGTGGAATTCTCGCAAGAGGTGGGCAAAAAAATCAAGGTATTT.

In its sample, this clone ranks as medium-sized. The amino acid sequence in TCRdb belongs to a much larger clone and departs from this DNA's translation at residue 6, likely a sequencing read error; the sequence shown is translated from the DNA. The rearrangement links TRGV9 to TRGJ1 or TRGJ2. Trimming removed 2 bases from V and 4 bases from J; junction bases left unmatched: 8. CDR1 is GITISATS, CDR2 ISYDGTV, per germline (reference sequence). The CDR3 contains 14 residues. CDR3 in DNA: TGTGCCTTGTGGGAGGGATTCAAATATTATAAGAAACTCTTT. Protein: CALWEGFKYYKKLF.

This clone was found many times. The TCRdb protein, from a much larger clone, departs from this DNA's translation at residue 8, likely by read error; the protein shown derives from the DNA. This chain connects TRGV9 to TRGJ1 or TRGJ2. TCRdb offers no J gene call, so here the DNA was matched to germline to obtain one. Trimming cost V 0 bases and J 8 bases; bases outside gene matches: 7. This CDR3 region has 13 residues. Germline CDR1 is GITISATS and CDR2 is ISYDGTV (reference sequence). The CDR3: CALWEVPGNKKLF. The DNA of the CDR3 is TGTGCCTTGTGGGAGGTGCCAGGTAATAAGAAACTCTTT.

About this clone: A far larger clone is one nucleotide away, so this likely arose from a read error. Other DNA variants within this sample encode the same CDR3. V and J are TRGV9 and TRGJP2. TCRdb does not report a J gene; here it was assigned by matching the DNA to germline references. The CDR3 consists of 15 residues. The V gene's germline CDR1 is GITISATS and CDR2 ISYDGTV (reference sequence). V shed 3 bases, J shed 3 bases, and the junction held 7 bases outside the gene matches. The CDR3 DNA reads as TGTGCCTTGTGGGAGCCGGTAGGTAGTGATTGGATCAAGACGTTT. This encodes CALWEPVGSDWIKTF.

This clone was recorded many times. This DNA's translation and the protein TCRdb lists, from a much larger clone, do not match at residue 10, likely due to a read error; the protein shown is translated from the DNA. The chain recombines TRGV4 with TRGJP2. Germline CDR1 and CDR2: EGSTGY and YDSYTSSV. V gave up 5 bases and J gave up 3 bases; unmatched junction bases: 15. The CDR3 spans 17 residues. For the CDR3, the DNA is TGTGCCACCTGGGCCCATCATCCACGTGGTAGTGATTGGATCAAGACGTTT. Protein: CATWAHHPRGSDWIKTF.

This clone came up many times. The V and J genes are TRGV3 and TRGJP1. Germline-derived CDR1 and CDR2 are VTNTFY and YDVSTARD (reference sequence). The V and J ends lost 5 bases and 7 bases, in that order; junction bases with no gene match: 4. This CDR3 contains 12 residues. The CDR3 spells CATWADGWFKIF. CDR3 DNA sequence: TGTGCCACCTGGGCAGATGGTTGGTTCAAGATATTT.

This clone was seen at least ten times. A far larger clone is just one base off, so this is likely a read error. The sample has other DNA sequences that encode this CDR3 too. This rearrangement joins TRGV9 to TRGJP. Germline V gene sequence: CDR1 GITISATS, CDR2 ISYDGTV (reference sequence). The CDR3 runs 17 residues. V lost 0 bases to trimming and J lost 9 bases; unmatched junction nucleotides: 8. The chain's CDR3 is CALWEVQVGLGKKIKVF. The CDR3, as DNA: TGTGCCTTGTGGGAGGTGCAGGTTGGGTTGGGCAAAAAAATCAAGGTATTT.

In the case of this clone: The limits of the CDR3 on the DNA are not certain, so only TCRdb's listed CDR3 is given. The chain's CDR3 is CATWDRRGMLDIIRNSLAVEQHLLSQVSIGRIQHF. The V gene reported is TRGV3; the J gene is uncalled. CDR1 is VTNTFY and CDR2 is YDVSTARD in the germline V gene (reference sequence). The CDR3 is 35 amino acids long, termini counted.